One sample yielded the 9 T cell receptor beta chains listed below, sequenced in a study of OX40 agonist ivuxolimab in advanced cancers. Here immunoSEQ multiplex PCR was the method, and the copy in TCRdb shows in-frame clones only, minus some. The repertoire holds roughly 62,000 clones, with roughly nine tenths as singletons. This specimen consisted of CD4+ or CD8+ T cells sorted from blood, obtained in a trial of the OX40 agonist ivuxolimab. These receptors were obtained from an adult with an advanced solid tumor such as melanoma, head and neck, liver or kidney cancer.

This chain links TRBV20-1 with TRBJ1-1; D uncertain. V gave up 6 bases and J gave up 1 base, with 6 bases separating them. The V gene's germline CDR1 is DFQATT and CDR2 SNEGSKA (reference sequence). This CDR3 comprises 11 residues. The CDR3 protein is CSAPGNTEAFF. CDR3 DNA sequence: TGCAGTGCCCCAGGGAACACTGAAGCTTTCTTT.

The chain carries TRBV7-2 and TRBJ2-2; TRBD1 might be the D (6 bases). From germline, CDR1 is SGHTA and CDR2 FQGNSA. V lost 5 bases and J 9 bases, leaving 13 bases between the germline ends. CDR3 length: 13 residues. CDR3 DNA: TGTGCCAGCAGCGACCAGGGGACGAGGGAGCTGTTTTTT. Amino acids: CASSDQGTRELFF.

This CDR3 reads CASSQDPGSTDTQYF. The CDR3 DNA reads as TGCGCCAGCAGCCAAGATCCCGGGAGCACAGATACGCAGTATTTT. The chain is built from TRBV4-1 and TRBJ2-3; D remains unclear. CDR3 length: 15 residues. Germline CDR1 MGHRA, CDR2 YSYEKL. V gave up 0 bases and J gave up 0 bases, with 7 bases separating them.

The rearrangement links TRBV4-1 to TRBJ2-1; no definite D call. In germline, CDR1 is MGHRA, CDR2 YSYEKL. Trimming removed 2 bases from V and 2 bases from J, with 10 bases in between. This CDR3 has 15 amino acids. The CDR3 protein is CASSQSSDPYNEQFF. The DNA of the CDR3 is TGCGCCAGCAGCCAATCCAGCGATCCCTACAATGAGCAGTTCTTC.

CDR3 residues: CASSLNWEQFF. In nucleotides, the CDR3 is TGCGCCAGCAGCTTGAACTGGGAGCAGTTCTTC. This rearrangement joins TRBV5-1 to TRBJ2-1; D not resolved. The CDR3 spans 11 residues. CDR1 SGHRS and CDR2 YFSETQ come from the germline V gene. V shed 1 base and J shed 10 bases, with 6 bases lying between them.

J is TRBJ2-1 and V is TRBV4-3, with D possibly matching TRBD2 (5 bases). Per the germline V gene, CDR1 is LGHNA and CDR2 is YSLEER. V was shortened by 0 bases and J by 2 bases, with 11 bases between the two germline ends. The CDR3 runs to 16 residues. The CDR3 sequence is CASSQDRENAYNEQFF. The CDR3 DNA reads TGCGCCAGCAGCCAAGATAGGGAGAACGCCTACAATGAGCAGTTCTTC.

The rearrangement joins TRBV7-2 to TRBJ2-2; unclear D gene. Germline assignment: CDR1 SGHTA and CDR2 FQGNSA. The CDR3 consists of 13 residues. V was cut by 1 base and J by 9 bases, with 9 bases left in between. This CDR3 is CASSLDPWWELFF. CDR3 sequence (DNA): TGTGCCAGCAGCTTAGATCCGTGGTGGGAGCTGTTTTTT.

This clone has just one count. The rearrangement joins TRBV19 to TRBJ2-2; D is uncertain. This CDR3 region has 12 residues. Looked up from germline, CDR1 is LNHDA and CDR2 is SQIVND (reference sequence). Trimming removed 6 bases at V and 4 bases at J, with 6 bases between. The CDR3 coding sequence is TGTGCCAGTAGCGAGGTCACCGGGGAGCTGTTTTTT. Translating it yields CASSEVTGELFF.

The chain has TRBV29-1 and TRBJ2-7, with a possible D match to TRBD2 (7 bases). CDR3 length: 12 residues. Trimming pared 3 bases from V and 6 bases from J, leaving 12 bases between. CDR1 and CDR2 from the germline V gene are SQVTM and ANQGSEA. The CDR3 bases are TGCAGCGTTGACGGGGGGCAGGGCGAGCAGTACTTC. Protein product: CSVDGGQGEQYF.